This TCR beta chain was retrieved from a study of blood T cell repertoires in COVID-19. The overall study: Samples taken during acute and convalescent COVID-19 were collected in the United States, Italy and Spain. PBMCs, B-cell-depleted T cells, or T cells provided the cDNA or gDNA that made up the material.

CDR3 length: 16 amino acids. J was trimmed by 2 bases and V by 2 bases; bases with no gene match: 3. Germline V CDR1 and CDR2: SNHLY, FYNNEI. Study processing details: Reference gene primer amplification gave estimated nucleated cell counts. Sequencing was performed with immunoSEQ multiplex PCR; in TCRdb, only in-frame clones are kept and a portion is missing. The DNA was the basis for D and trimming; V, J and clone size are from that table. The table lists over 95,000 clones, around 74% of them singletons, with less than 20% in the top ten. The rearrangement links TRBV2 to TRBJ2-7; 13 bases line up with TRBD2. Sequencing was done on a sample of peripheral blood. This TCR came from a woman of 80 years or more with active or convalescent COVID-19. This CDR3 reads CASSEMGLAGTYEQYF. DNA for the CDR3: TGTGCCAGCAGTGAAATGGGACTAGCGGGAACCTACGAGCAGTACTTC.